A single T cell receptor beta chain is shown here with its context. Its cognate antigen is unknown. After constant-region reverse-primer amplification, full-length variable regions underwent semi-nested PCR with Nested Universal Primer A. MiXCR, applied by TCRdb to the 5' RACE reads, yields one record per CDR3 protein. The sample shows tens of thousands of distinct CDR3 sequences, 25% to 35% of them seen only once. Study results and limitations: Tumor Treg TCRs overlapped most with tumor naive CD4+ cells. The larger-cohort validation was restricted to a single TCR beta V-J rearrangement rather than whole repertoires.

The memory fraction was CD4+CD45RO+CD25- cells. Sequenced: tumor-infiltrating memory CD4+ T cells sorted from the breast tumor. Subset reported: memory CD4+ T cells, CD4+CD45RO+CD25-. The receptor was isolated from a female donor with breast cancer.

This CDR3 reads CASSADPGAKGTEAFF. The CDR3 bases are TGCGCCAGCAGCGCAGACCCAGGGGCCAAAGGCACTGAAGCTTTCTTT. This chain uses TRBV5-1 with TRBJ1-1; D might be TRBD1 (6 bases). Germline loops: CDR1 SGHRS, CDR2 YFSETQ. This CDR3 is 16 amino acids long. The V and J ends lost 4 bases and 4 bases respectively, with 20 bases between them.